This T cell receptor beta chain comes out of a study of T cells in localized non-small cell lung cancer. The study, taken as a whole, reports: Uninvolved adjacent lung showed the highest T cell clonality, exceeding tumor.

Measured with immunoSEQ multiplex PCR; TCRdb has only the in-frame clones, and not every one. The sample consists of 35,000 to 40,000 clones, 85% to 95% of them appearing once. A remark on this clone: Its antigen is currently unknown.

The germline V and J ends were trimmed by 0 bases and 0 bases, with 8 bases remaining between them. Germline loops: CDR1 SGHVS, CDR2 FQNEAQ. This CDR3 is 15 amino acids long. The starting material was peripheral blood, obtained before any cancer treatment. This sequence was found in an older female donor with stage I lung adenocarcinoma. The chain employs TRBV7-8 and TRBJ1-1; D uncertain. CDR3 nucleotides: TGTGCCAGCAGCTTAGCGCGGACGGTGAACACTGAAGCTTTCTTT. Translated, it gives CASSLARTVNTEAFF.